This T cell receptor (beta chain) came from a study of CD8 T cells in ankylosing spondylitis. Study-level findings and limits: In the blood and synovial fluid of reactive arthritis, some motif variants had been previously reported. Disease-linked clones, CD8+, were relatively rare in peripheral blood. For ankylosing spondylitis blood, a TCR beta motif of eight or nine highly homologous variants appeared characteristic.

This clonotype was seen repeatedly, ten times or more. Its antigen is as yet unknown. From the 5' RACE reads, TCRdb called clonotypes with MiXCR, one entry per CDR3 protein. The sample lists some 140,000 distinct CDR3 sequences, roughly 8% occurring once. Germline assignment: CDR1 MNHEY and CDR2 SMNVEV (reference sequence). This CDR3 spans 14 amino acids. V gave up 5 bases and J gave up 7 bases; unmatched junction bases: 3. The sequence came from a male donor with ankylosing spondylitis. Material: synovial fluid, either unsorted or a sorted T cell fraction (not recorded which). The chain couples TRBV27 to TRBJ1-6; 9 nucleotides match TRBD1. In nucleotides, the CDR3 is TGTGCCAGCAGTCCGGGACAGGGAAATTCACCCCTCCACTTT. Translating gives CASSPGQGNSPLHF.